The sample holds one count of the clone carrying this T cell receptor beta chain. This entry belongs to a study of PD-L1 blockade in urothelial cancer. The ends lost 2 bases at V and 4 bases at J; junction bases unmatched: 5. The CDR3 length is 14 residues. Germline CDR1 is GTSNPN and CDR2 is SVGIG (reference sequence). The protocol was immunoSEQ multiplex PCR, while the TCRdb copy is restricted to in-frame clones and leaves out a portion. The data show about 100,000 clones, about 90% seen once. The chain has TRBV30 and TRBJ2-7; 10 nucleotides match TRBD1. Sequenced here: PBMCs, sampled around atezolizumab (anti-PD-L1) treatment. The receptor was derived from a woman of 80 years or more with urothelial cancer. The CDR3 DNA follows: TGTGCCTGGAGTAGTTGGACAGGGGGGTACGAGCAGTACTTC. Translation: CAWSSWTGGYEQYF.